This TCR beta chain was documented in a study of T cell responses to AZD1222 COVID-19 vaccine. This clone was seen once. Its specificity is not known. Libraries were prepared by immunoSEQ multiplex PCR; TCRdb keeps only in-frame clonotypes and omits some of them. The table lists 150,000 to 200,000 clones, 80% to 90% of them singletons. V dropped 2 bases and J dropped 6; count of bases not matched to a gene: 7. The CDR3 is made up of 15 amino acids. CDR1 and CDR2 (germline): SGHNT, YENEEA. Study-wide points: Females outnumbered males among donors, who were mostly white British; clonal diversity was possibly underestimated.

The chain has TRBV11-3 and TRBJ2-1; 7 positions agree with TRBD1. The receptor's source is an adult who received the AZD1222 COVID-19 vaccine. The sample in question was peripheral blood, obtained 28 days after the second AZD1222 dose. As DNA, the CDR3 is TGTGCCAGCAGCTTAAGGGGGACAGACATCAATGAGCAGTTCTTC. Protein: CASSLRGTDINEQFF.